The clone carrying this TCR beta chain was detected ten times or more. Until they underwent thyroid surgery, no patient had received any treatment. As originally analysed: Between-group CDR3 differences, defined by clinicopathological status, yielded a distant-metastasis classifier for papillary thyroid cancer. TCRdb recomputed clones from the PCR reads via MiXCR. The V and J calls shown here were made by TCRdb, not taken from the authors' results. The data contain some 37,000 clones, 20% to 25% of them singletons. The data are from a study of metastatic and nonmetastatic thyroid tumors. This CDR3 contains 19 residues. Germline lookup yields CDR1 MNHNY and CDR2 SVGAGI (reference sequence). The V and J ends lost 3 bases and 8 bases, in that order; junction bases with no gene match: 22.

The sequenced material came from blood. This sequence originates from a female donor with papillary thyroid cancer or a benign thyroid nodule (not recorded which). Some clones in this sample may be carry-over from other donors' samples. V is TRBV6-6 and J is TRBJ1-3, with 7 nucleotides matching TRBD1. The CDR3 here is CASSYVQGSSQQGVYTIYF. The CDR3 DNA is TGTGCCAGCAGTTATGTCCAGGGGAGTAGCCAGCAGGGGGTATACACCATATATTTT.